This passage covers 26 T cell receptor beta chains from one sample sequenced in a study of T-cell memory formation after mild COVID-19. TCRdb analysed the 5' RACE reads with MiXCR anew, one entry per CDR3 protein. In the table there are about 110,000 distinct CDR3 sequences, roughly a sixth of which are singletons. The source material was PBMCs or a T cell subset sorted from them (not recorded which). Receptor source: a man younger than 30 who had mild COVID-19 (a few samples of this study predate the infection). Cell type and time point are not known.

This sequence joins TRBV27 and TRBJ2-7, with 8 bases lining up with TRBD2. The CDR3 spans 11 residues. Trimming cost V 11 bases and J 5 bases; bases outside gene matches: 5. Germline V gene sequence: CDR1 MNHEY, CDR2 SMNVEV (reference sequence). CDR3 sequence (DNA): TGTGCCTTGGGACTAGGGGACGAGCAGTACGTC. It is translated as CALGLGDEQYV.

Only a few counts were recorded for this clonotype. This chain links TRBV7-6 with TRBJ2-5; D might be TRBD2 (5 bases). Trimming cost V 4 bases and J 1 base, with 16 bases left between them. CDR3 length: 16 amino acids. Per the germline V gene, CDR1 is SGHVS and CDR2 is FNYEAQ. The DNA of the CDR3 is TGTGCCAGCAGCTCGACCCTAGCTGCGTTCCAAGAGACCCAGTACTTC. This gives the protein CASSSTLAAFQETQYF.

This clonotype has only a few counts. The chain uses TRBV11-2 and TRBJ1-1, with unresolved D. This CDR3 has 14 residues. V shed 4 bases and J shed 1 base, with 10 bases lying between them. The germline V gene encodes CDR1 SGHAT and CDR2 FQNNGV. CDR3 protein: CASSSIRRNTEAFF. CDR3 coding DNA: TGTGCCAGCAGCTCGATCAGGCGGAACACTGAAGCTTTCTTT.

This chain links TRBV28 with TRBJ1-2; 10 nucleotides match TRBD1. The CDR3 covers 15 residues. With 6 bases clipped from V and 6 bases from J, the junction kept 10 bases outside the gene matches. Germline lookup yields CDR1 MDHEN and CDR2 SYDVKM. In nucleotides, the CDR3 is TGTGCCAGCAGCTCCGGGACAGGGGTGAGGGATGGCTACACCTTC. This sequence encodes CASSSGTGVRDGYTF.

The sample holds a few counts of this clonotype. The V call is TRBV20-1, the J call TRBJ2-3; the D gene is possibly TRBD2 (5 bases). This CDR3 is built from 14 residues. With 0 bases removed from V and 1 base from J, the gap between germline ends came to 8 bases. Germline assignment: CDR1 DFQATT and CDR2 SNEGSKA (reference sequence). CDR3 sequence: CSAREGEGTDTQYF. The CDR3 bases are TGCAGTGCTAGAGAGGGAGAGGGCACAGATACGCAGTATTTT.

The chain carries TRBV18 and TRBJ2-2, with 7 positions matching TRBD1. Trimming at V came to 1 base and at J to 7 bases, leaving 12 bases not matched to a gene. Germline V gene lookup returns CDR1 KGHSH and CDR2 LQKENI. The CDR3 is 17 residues long. CDR3 sequence reads: CASSPQELTGSIGELFF. The DNA of the CDR3 is TGTGCCAGCTCACCACAGGAACTGACAGGGTCGATCGGGGAGCTGTTTTTT.

This clonotype was detected once. This sequence joins TRBV24-1 and TRBJ2-2; D perhaps matches TRBD2 (5 bases). The CDR3 loop spans 12 amino acids. CDR1 is KGHDR and CDR2 is SFDVKD in the germline V gene. Trimming took 9 bases from V and 8 from J, leaving 12 bases between them. CDR3 amino acids: CATADSGGELFF. The CDR3 bases are TGTGCCACCGCCGACTCGGGGGGGGAGCTGTTTTTT.

The rearrangement links TRBV7-9 to TRBJ1-2; 9 bases match TRBD1. CDR1 SEHNR and CDR2 FQNEAQ come from the germline V gene (reference sequence). The trim removed 3 bases at V and 4 bases at J, leaving 6 bases unmatched. This CDR3 is built from 15 residues. CDR3 amino acids: CASSLGDRGSYGYTF. As DNA, the CDR3 is TGTGCCAGCAGCTTGGGAGACAGGGGGTCCTATGGCTACACCTTC.

This clonotype was observed a handful of times. The chain employs TRBV23-1 and TRBJ2-7, with D tentatively TRBD1 or TRBD2 (5 bases each). TRBV23-1 is designated an ORF whose function remains uncertain. V was cut by 4 bases and J by 3 bases, with 16 bases left in between. The CDR3 runs to 15 residues. Here the CDR3 DNA reads TGCGCCAGCAGTCGATACCGGGACGGATACTACGAGCAGTACGTC. Translated, it gives CASSRYRDGYYEQYV.

The chain employs TRBV7-2 and TRBJ1-1; weak D call: TRBD1 (5 bases). V lost 1 base, J lost 3 bases, and 12 bases lay in between. This CDR3 is 15 amino acids long. The germline CDR1 and CDR2 sequences are SGHTA and FQGNSA. The CDR3 reads CASSLEVWGDTEAFF. CDR3 DNA sequence: TGTGCCAGCAGCTTAGAGGTCTGGGGCGACACTGAAGCTTTCTTT.

This clonotype occurred a few times. The chain employs TRBV5-1 and TRBJ2-5; possible D gene TRBD1, 6 bases. Germline CDR1 reads SGHRS; CDR2 reads YFSETQ. The length of the CDR3 is 15 residues. V was trimmed by 0 bases and J by 2 bases, leaving 11 bases between them. The chain's CDR3 is CASSLAQGPQETQYF. The CDR3 DNA reads TGCGCCAGCAGCTTGGCGCAGGGGCCACAAGAGACCCAGTACTTC.

The rearrangement joins TRBV7-9 to TRBJ2-6, with D hard to call. Per the germline V gene, CDR1 is SEHNR and CDR2 is FQNEAQ (reference sequence). Trimming stripped 8 bases from V and 1 base from J, with 6 bases between. The CDR3 totals 13 residues. The DNA for the CDR3 is TGTGCCAGCGAGGTGTCTGGGGCCAACGTCCTGACTTTC. Protein product: CASEVSGANVLTF.

The V gene is TRBV7-2, the J gene TRBJ2-1; a weak D match, TRBD2 (5 bases). The CDR3 consists of 12 residues. With 5 bases removed from V and 13 bases from J, the gap between germline ends came to 15 bases. Per the germline V gene, CDR1 is SGHTA and CDR2 is FQGNSA. CDR3 loop: CASSLIFGVQFF. The CDR3 DNA reads as TGTGCCAGCAGCCTGATCTTCGGGGTTCAGTTCTTC.

V and J are TRBV7-2 and TRBJ2-5; the match to TRBD2 covers 10 bases. CDR3 length: 15 amino acids. Germline-derived CDR1 and CDR2 are SGHTA and FQGNSA. V was clipped by 3 bases and J by 2 bases; unmatched bases: 3. The CDR3 sequence is CASSFTSGVQETQYF. Here the CDR3 DNA reads TGTGCCAGCAGCTTCACTAGCGGGGTTCAAGAGACCCAGTACTTC.

The V gene is TRBV11-2, the J gene TRBJ2-5; 7 bases fit TRBD1. With V trimmed by 5 bases and J by 6 bases, 9 bases remained unmatched. The CDR3 spans 14 residues. In germline, CDR1 is SGHAT, CDR2 FQNNGV. As DNA, the CDR3 is TGTGCCAGCAGCCATACAGACAGGGTGAAGACCCAGTACTTC. The encoded protein is CASSHTDRVKTQYF.

Here the CDR3 reads CASRPAGFSNQPQHF. CDR3 sequence (DNA): TGTGCCAGCAGGCCAGCAGGGTTTAGCAATCAGCCCCAGCATTTT. The J gene is TRBJ1-5, the V gene TRBV6-1; a possible D gene is TRBD1 (5 bases). The length of the CDR3 is 15 residues. The V gene lost 6 bases and the J gene lost 0 bases, with 12 bases spanning the gap. Germline loops: CDR1 MNHNS, CDR2 SASEGT.

This clonotype has more than one count but fewer than ten. The V and J genes are TRBV2 and TRBJ2-3; D is uncertain. The ends were cut back, 2 bases at V and 5 bases at J, with 5 bases in the middle. Per the germline V gene, CDR1 is SNHLY and CDR2 is FYNNEI. The CDR3 is 12 amino acids. For the CDR3, the DNA is TGTGCCAGCAGTGAAACCGTAGATACGCAGTATTTT. Its protein product is CASSETVDTQYF. Full variable domain (missing parts from reference TRBV2 and TRBJ2-3): EPEVTQTPSHQVTQMGQEVILRCVPISNHLYFYWYRQILGQKVEFLVSFYNNEISEKSEIFDDQFSVERPDGSNFTLKIRSTKLEDSAMYFCASSETVDTQYFGPGTRLTVL.

V is TRBV20-1 and J is TRBJ2-3, with 12 bases that match TRBD2. The germline V gene encodes CDR1 DFQATT and CDR2 SNEGSKA (reference sequence). After removal of 6 bases from V and 3 bases from J, the junction contained 10 bases not matched to a gene. This CDR3 is built from 16 residues. The CDR3 sequence is CSAEDGTSGPTDTQYF. The CDR3 region has the DNA TGCAGTGCGGAGGACGGGACTAGCGGGCCTACAGATACGCAGTATTTT.

This clonotype occurred a few times. This chain links TRBV10-3 with TRBJ2-5, with 10 bases that match TRBD2. Per the germline V gene, CDR1 is ENHRY and CDR2 is SYGVKD. The length of the CDR3 is 15 residues. V shed 6 bases and J 2 bases; nucleotides not matched to a gene: 6. This CDR3 is CAISLAGALQETQYF. The CDR3 nucleotides are TGTGCCATCAGCCTAGCGGGGGCGCTTCAAGAGACCCAGTACTTC.

Here the CDR3 reads CAGETGKRYEQYF. The CDR3 DNA sequence: TGTGCCGGAGAGACAGGGAAGAGGTACGAGCAGTACTTC. This sequence joins TRBV30 and TRBJ2-7, with 7 bases that match TRBD1. The junction had 11 bases not matched to a gene; V was cut back by 8 bases and J by 4 bases. Germline lookup yields CDR1 GTSNPN and CDR2 SVGIG (reference sequence). There are 13 residues in the CDR3.

Only a few counts were recorded for this clonotype. The CDR3 sequence is CASSLGQVARNTQYF. In nucleotides, the CDR3 is TGCGCCAGCAGCTTGGGGCAGGTAGCTCGAAATACGCAGTATTTT. J is TRBJ2-3 and V is TRBV5-1, with D unresolved. V lost 0 bases, J lost 7 bases, and 15 bases lay in between. Germline lookup yields CDR1 SGHRS and CDR2 YFSETQ. The CDR3 sequence is 15 residues long.

This clonotype has a handful of counts. At one end, the junction sequence differs from germline, possibly due to a read error. The chain employs TRBV5-6 and TRBJ1-1; TRBD1 matches at 9 bases. This CDR3 has 12 residues. Germline CDR1 reads SGHDT; CDR2 reads YYEEEE. This CDR3 reads CASSKDRDRALF. The CDR3 region has the DNA TGTGCCAGCAGCAAAGACCGGGACAGGGCTCTCTTT.

Comments on this clonotype: Given a much more abundant clone one base away, this may be a read error. The chain joins TRBV7-2 to TRBJ1-6; TRBD1 agrees at 8 bases. The CDR3 runs 15 residues. Germline V gives CDR1 SGHTA, CDR2 FQGNSA. V gave up 3 bases and J gave up 5 bases; unmatched junction bases: 3. This chain's CDR3 is CASSLGQADNSPLHF. The DNA of the CDR3 is TGTGCCAGCAGCTTGGGACAGGCCGATAATTCACCCCTCCACTTT.

This chain uses TRBV5-1 with TRBJ1-5; D not certain. Germline V gene lookup returns CDR1 SGHRS and CDR2 YFSETQ. The CDR3 contains 15 residues. Trimming left V 1 base short and J 2 bases short, with 10 bases between. The CDR3 loop is CASSLNGVGNQPQHF. Written as DNA, the CDR3 is TGCGCCAGCAGCTTGAATGGGGTAGGCAATCAGCCCCAGCATTTT.

Here the CDR3 reads CASSRRDRGNSPLHF. CDR3 nucleotide sequence: TGTGCCAGCAGCCGACGGGACAGGGGGAATTCACCCCTCCACTTT. The chain carries TRBV7-9 and TRBJ1-6, with 11 bases matching TRBD1. The junction had 4 bases not matched to a gene; V was cut back by 5 bases and J by 7 bases. Germline V lookup: CDR1 SEHNR, CDR2 FQNEAQ (reference sequence). The CDR3 loop spans 15 amino acids.

This clonotype was observed many times. This chain links TRBV7-9 with TRBJ2-7; 7 bases map to TRBD1. The CDR3 has 13 residues. V dropped 5 bases and J dropped 3; count of bases not matched to a gene: 4. The germline CDR1 and CDR2 sequences are SEHNR and FQNEAQ (reference sequence). This CDR3 reads CASSRTGDYEQYF. In DNA, the CDR3 is TGTGCCAGCAGCCGTACAGGGGACTACGAGCAGTACTTC. The full variable domain, rest sourced from reference TRBV7-9 and TRBJ2-7, is DTGVSQNPRHKITKRGQNVTFRCDPISEHNRLYWYRQTLGQGPEFLTYFQNEAQLEKSRLLSDRFSAERPKGSFSTLEIQRTEQGDSAMYLCASSRTGDYEQYFGPGTRLTVT.